This is a list of T cell receptor beta chains from one sample in a study of T cell responses to AZD1222 COVID-19 vaccine. Some clones are missing from TCRdb's copy, which holds only in-frame ones; the method was immunoSEQ multiplex PCR. The sample carries some 97,000 clones, around 87% recorded once. The sample was peripheral blood, taken on day 0 of MenACWY control vaccination. All receptors derive from an adult in good health. CDR3s include the opening cysteine and the closing phenylalanine or tryptophan. Fields, in order: J gene, V gene, CDR3 protein.

J gene: TRBJ2-5
V gene: TRBV7-2
CDR3 protein: CASSFSGEETQYF

J gene: TRBJ1-5
V gene: TRBV7-2
CDR3 protein: CASSGGESSNQPQHF

J gene: TRBJ2-5
V gene: TRBV18
CDR3 protein: CASSPVAATETQYF

J gene: TRBJ1-1
V gene: TRBV3-1/TRBV3-2
CDR3 protein: CASSLRENTEAFF

J gene: TRBJ2-7
V gene: TRBV3-1/TRBV3-2
CDR3 protein: CASSQDSTGFSEQYF

J gene: TRBJ2-7
V gene: TRBV18
CDR3 protein: CASSPPGTGTIYEQYF

J gene: TRBJ1-2
V gene: TRBV12-3/TRBV12-4
CDR3 protein: CASSPHESYGYTF

J gene: TRBJ2-7
V gene: TRBV5-6
CDR3 protein: CASSPPGGRSSYEQYF

J gene: TRBJ2-3
V gene: TRBV12-3/TRBV12-4
CDR3 protein: CASSTTSGDTQYF

J gene: TRBJ1-1
V gene: TRBV11-2
CDR3 protein: CASSTYGFDTEAFF

J gene: TRBJ2-5
V gene: TRBV7-2
CDR3 protein: CASSLSLGTGVETQYF

J gene: TRBJ2-1
V gene: TRBV19
CDR3 protein: CASSIAWSAEQFF

J gene: TRBJ2-1
V gene: TRBV19
CDR3 protein: CASSLGLAADNEQFF

J gene: TRBJ2-5
V gene: TRBV6-5
CDR3 protein: CASSYSGRGQGETQYF

J gene: TRBJ2-3
V gene: TRBV7-9
CDR3 protein: CASSSGGGLWTDTQYF

J gene: TRBJ2-7
V gene: TRBV6-2/TRBV6-3
CDR3 protein: CASSADSKLYEQYF

J gene: TRBJ2-3
V gene: TRBV5-1
CDR3 protein: CASSLVGAGSTDTQYF

J gene: TRBJ2-5
V gene: TRBV14
CDR3 protein: CASSLYSFAETQYF

J gene: TRBJ1-6
V gene: TRBV5-1
CDR3 protein: CASQQGDNSPLHF

J gene: TRBJ1-2
V gene: TRBV7-8
CDR3 protein: CASSRDPGEGYGYTF

J gene: TRBJ2-7
V gene: TRBV19
CDR3 protein: CASSKLAGSSYEQYF

J gene: TRBJ1-3
V gene: TRBV5-1
CDR3 protein: CASSPRPGASGNTIYF